These 21 T cell receptor beta chains originate from one sample sequenced in a study of blood T cells in healthy people across ages. A second PCR, run for about 6 to 11 cycles, used a sample-barcoded 5' primer plus a J-beta primer mix. MiXCR, run by TCRdb on the 5' RACE reads, gives a single entry per CDR3 protein. The sample lists 750,000 to 1,000,000 distinct CDR3 sequences, almost 30% seen once, with roughly 10% in the top ten. The data were also submitted as part of a second study, on T cells of mothers and their children.

The source material was blood. Every receptor here comes from a woman in her thirties or forties in good health.

This chain connects TRBV29-1 to TRBJ2-1; TRBD2 aligns across 9 bases. J was trimmed by 1 base and V by 6 bases; bases with no gene match: 7. From germline, CDR1 is SQVTM and CDR2 ANQGSEA. The CDR3 is 15 residues long. Here the CDR3 DNA reads TGCAGCGTCGCTGCTAGCGGGGCGTCCTACAATGAGCAGTTCTTC. Protein: CSVAASGASYNEQFF.

This clonotype has only a few counts. The V call is TRBV5-5, the J call TRBJ1-5; D not resolved. V lost 0 bases to trimming and J lost 1 base, with 8 bases between them. Per germline, CDR1 SGHKS and CDR2 YYEKEE (reference sequence). This CDR3 region has 15 residues. The CDR3 loop reads CASSLVQTSNQPQHF. As DNA, the CDR3 is TGTGCCAGCAGCTTGGTACAGACGAGCAATCAGCCCCAGCATTTT.

With regard to this clonotype: A read error may explain this, as a much larger clone is one base away. The gene calls are TRBV27 and TRBJ2-2; possibly TRBD1 for D (7 bases). The CDR3 loop spans 15 amino acids. In germline, CDR1 is MNHEY, CDR2 SMNVEV (reference sequence). CDR3 in amino acids: CTSSYYAGGTGELFF. In nucleotides, the CDR3 is TGTACCAGCAGTTACTATGCAGGGGGGACCGGGGAGCTGTTTTTT.

The chain uses TRBV6-1 and TRBJ1-1; a possible D gene is TRBD1 (5 bases). Trimming took 6 bases from V and 0 from J, leaving 14 bases between them. The germline gives CDR1 MNHNS, CDR2 SASEGT. The CDR3 is made up of 15 amino acids. The CDR3 loop reads CASRINRRMNTEAFF. CDR3 bases: TGTGCCAGCAGGATCAACAGGAGGATGAACACTGAAGCTTTCTTT.

This chain joins TRBV20-1 and TRBJ1-3; D may be TRBD1 (5 bases). CDR3 length: 16 amino acids. Trimming shortened V by 5 bases and J by 0 bases, and 17 bases separated the two germline ends. The germline CDR1 and CDR2 sequences are DFQATT and SNEGSKA (reference sequence). CDR3 DNA sequence: TGCAGTGCTCCGGGACCCTTAAAACTCTCTGGAAACACCATATATTTT. It encodes CSAPGPLKLSGNTIYF.

The chain links TRBV7-2 to TRBJ2-7; 11 bases map to TRBD2. V dropped 1 base and J dropped 7; count of bases not matched to a gene: 12. CDR3 length: 17 amino acids. In germline, CDR1 is SGHTA, CDR2 FQGNSA. This chain's CDR3 is CASSLGGLAEGDREQYF. Here the CDR3 DNA reads TGTGCCAGCAGCTTAGGGGGACTAGCGGAGGGCGATAGGGAGCAGTACTTC.

In this sample, this clonotype turned up many times. The rearrangement uses TRBV4-3 and TRBJ2-7; D may be TRBD2 (5 bases). Looked up from germline, CDR1 is LGHNA and CDR2 is YSLEER. Trimming shortened V by 0 bases and J by 4 bases, and 10 bases separated the two germline ends. This CDR3 comprises 14 residues. The CDR3 DNA follows: TGCGCCAGCAGCCAAGATCCTTCGGGGTACGAGCAGTACTTC. It codes for CASSQDPSGYEQYF.

The chain employs TRBV12-3 or TRBV12-4 and TRBJ2-1; 14 bases line up with TRBD2. V lost 2 bases and J lost 8; bases outside the gene matches: 8. The CDR3 totals 17 residues. The CDR3: CASSLWTSGGHIHEQFF. The CDR3 coding sequence is TGTGCCAGCAGTTTATGGACTAGCGGGGGGCATATCCATGAGCAGTTCTTC.

The chain combines TRBV11-1 with TRBJ2-1; D possibly uses TRBD1 or TRBD2 (5 bases each). The CDR3 totals 15 residues. CDR1 is SGHAT and CDR2 is FQDESV in the germline V gene (reference sequence). V gave up 1 base and J gave up 3 bases, with 10 bases separating them. The CDR3: CASSLVGDHYNEQFF. The CDR3 DNA follows: TGTGCCAGCAGCTTAGTAGGGGACCACTACAATGAGCAGTTCTTC.

This clonotype has a handful of counts. The V call is TRBV20-1, the J call TRBJ1-2; possible D gene TRBD1, 5 bases. The CDR3 is 12 residues long. Trimming shortened V by 6 bases and J by 2 bases, and 10 bases separated the two germline ends. Germline V lookup: CDR1 DFQATT, CDR2 SNEGSKA (reference sequence). The CDR3 loop reads CSAPTENYGYTF. For the CDR3, the DNA is TGCAGTGCCCCGACAGAGAACTATGGCTACACCTTC.

The chain has TRBV6-6 and TRBJ1-5; 7 positions match TRBD1. V gave up 7 bases and J gave up 5 bases; unmatched junction bases: 11. This CDR3 region has 15 residues. The germline V gene encodes CDR1 MNHNY and CDR2 SVGAGI (reference sequence). CDR3 loop: CASTKDRLADQPQHF. CDR3 DNA: TGTGCCAGCACCAAGGACAGGTTGGCGGATCAGCCCCAGCATTTT.

Comments on this clonotype: Since a much larger clone is just one base distant, this may be a read error. The chain uses TRBV5-1 and TRBJ2-7; D might be TRBD2 (5 bases). Germline values: CDR1 SGHRS, CDR2 YFSETQ. This CDR3 has 14 amino acids. The V end lost 2 bases, the J end lost 7 bases, and 16 bases lay between the germline ends. Here the CDR3 reads CASSFGGPYNEQYF. The CDR3 DNA is TGCGCCAGCAGCTTTGGCGGGCCGTACAATGAGCAGTACTTC.

The chain has TRBV5-6 and TRBJ2-3; D gene uncertain. The CDR3 has 11 amino acids. Trimming removed 0 bases from V and 10 bases from J, with 6 bases in between. The V gene's germline CDR1 is SGHDT and CDR2 YYEEEE. The chain's CDR3 is CASSLGFSQYF. CDR3 in DNA: TGTGCCAGCAGCTTGGGTTTCTCGCAGTATTTT. The whole variable domain, remainder taken from reference TRBV5-6 and TRBJ2-3, is DAGVTQSPTHLIKTRGQQVTLRCSPKSGHDTVSWYQQALGQGPQFIFQYYEEEERQRGNFPDRFSGHQFPNYSSELNVNALLLGDSALYLCASSLGFSQYFGPGTRLTVL.

This clonotype came up many times. The CDR3 sequence: CASSLRRASGEQYF. The CDR3 DNA is TGTGCCAGCAGTCTGCGCCGGGCCTCAGGGGAGCAGTACTTC. The chain is built from TRBV11-1 and TRBJ2-7, with TRBD1 as a possible D gene (5 bases). Germline CDR1 SGHAT, CDR2 FQDESV (reference sequence). Trimming removed 6 bases from V and 7 bases from J, with 19 bases in between. The CDR3 runs 14 residues.

The rearrangement links TRBV18 to TRBJ1-3; D perhaps matches TRBD1 (5 bases). Germline values: CDR1 KGHSH, CDR2 LQKENI. V was pared by 3 bases and J by 2 bases, with 11 bases between. This CDR3 region has 15 residues. The chain's CDR3 is CASSPSGVPGNTIYF. The CDR3 DNA follows: TGTGCCAGCTCACCTTCGGGGGTCCCTGGAAACACCATATATTTT.

About this clonotype itself: This could be a read error, since a much larger clone is one nucleotide away. The chain has TRBV7-9 and TRBJ2-4, with a tentative D call TRBD1 (5 bases). The CDR3 length is 15 residues. Germline V gives CDR1 SEHNR, CDR2 FQNEAQ (reference sequence). CDR3 in amino acids: CASSLTESGKTIQYF. As DNA, the CDR3 is TGTGCCAGCAGCCTGACAGAATCCGGTAAAACCATTCAGTACTTC.

There are a few counts of this clonotype. One end of the junction is discordant with germline, which a read error may explain. This chain links TRBV12-3 or TRBV12-4 with TRBJ1-4; D not certain. The CDR3 length is 12 residues. The CDR3, as DNA: TGTGCCTGCAGTTCCAACAATGAAAAACTGTTTTTT. Its translation: CACSSNNEKLFF.

This clonotype was seen repeatedly, ten times or more. The chain joins TRBV12-3 or TRBV12-4 to TRBJ2-1, with TRBD2 matching 8 bases. The V gene end was trimmed by 6 bases and the J gene end by 0 bases; junction bases not matched to a gene: 4. The CDR3 is 15 residues long. The CDR3, as DNA: TGTGCCAGCAGCCTAGGACTAGCCTCCTACAATGAGCAGTTCTTC. The encoded protein is CASSLGLASYNEQFF.

This clonotype was seen a few times. This chain connects TRBV2 to TRBJ2-7, with D maybe TRBD2 (5 bases). Germline V gene sequence: CDR1 SNHLY, CDR2 FYNNEI. This CDR3 contains 15 residues. V lost 8 bases, J lost 4 bases, and 21 bases lay in between. The CDR3 nucleotides are TGTGCCAGCGCCCGATCAGCGGTGAGGAGTTACGAGCAGTACTTC. Protein sequence: CASARSAVRSYEQYF.

The V call is TRBV5-1, the J call TRBJ1-1, with D uncertain. CDR1 and CDR2 from the germline V gene are SGHRS and YFSETQ. The CDR3 extends over 13 amino acids. Trimming took off 0 bases at V and 11 bases at J, with 14 bases between the two ends. DNA for the CDR3: TGCGCCAGCAGCTTGGCCGAAGCGGGTGAGGCTTTCTTT. Residues: CASSLAEAGEAFF.

The chain recombines TRBV20-1 with TRBJ1-5; D possibly corresponds to TRBD1 (6 bases). Trimming took off 6 bases at V and 1 base at J, with 13 bases between the two ends. The CDR3 extends over 14 amino acids. Germline V lookup: CDR1 DFQATT, CDR2 SNEGSKA (reference sequence). The CDR3 DNA is TGCAGTGCCACTACTGGACAGAGCAATCAGCCCCAGCATTTT. Translated: CSATTGQSNQPQHF.